The sequence of this T cell receptor beta chain was determined in a study of neurological immune-mediated disorders. With 10-nucleotide random UMIs, 5'RACE was used to make the cDNA. TCRdb reprocessed the 5' RACE reads via MiXCR and lists one record per CDR3 protein. Among some 46,000 distinct CDR3 sequences listed, 4.5% were seen once. The CDR3 runs to 13 residues. Germline CDR1 reads MDHEN; CDR2 reads SYDVKM. The V and J ends lost 6 bases and 0 bases respectively, with 5 bases between them. Findings and limits, study-wide: While HTLV-1-associated myelopathy showed the greatest TCR clonal expansion, multiple sclerosis showed the least, falling below healthy controls.

This clonotype was counted many times. Antigen specificity is unknown. Sequenced material: PBMCs. This clonotype originated in a woman between 55 and 75 years old with multiple sclerosis. The chain combines TRBV28 with TRBJ2-2; D is undetermined. This CDR3 is CASRAANTGELFF. The CDR3, as DNA: TGTGCCAGCAGAGCTGCGAACACCGGGGAGCTGTTTTTT.